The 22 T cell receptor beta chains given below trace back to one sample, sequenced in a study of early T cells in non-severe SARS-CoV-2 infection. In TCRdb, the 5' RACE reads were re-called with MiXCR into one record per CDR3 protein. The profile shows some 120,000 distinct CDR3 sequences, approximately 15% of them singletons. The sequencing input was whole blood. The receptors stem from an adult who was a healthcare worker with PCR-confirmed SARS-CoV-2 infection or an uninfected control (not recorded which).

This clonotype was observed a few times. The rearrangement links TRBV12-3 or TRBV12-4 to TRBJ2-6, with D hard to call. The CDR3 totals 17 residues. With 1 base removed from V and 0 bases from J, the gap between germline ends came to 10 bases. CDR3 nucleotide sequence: TGTGCCAGCAGTTTAGACAGCCTTCCCTCTGGGGCCAACGTCCTGACTTTC. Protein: CASSLDSLPSGANVLTF.

The CDR3 here is CASSQRTGIRSPLHF. CDR3 bases: TGTGCCAGCAGTCAGAGGACAGGGATAAGGTCACCCCTCCACTTT. This chain joins TRBV12-3 or TRBV12-4 and TRBJ1-6, with 8 bases identical to TRBD1. V lost 5 bases to trimming and J lost 10 bases; unmatched junction nucleotides: 10. This CDR3 is 15 amino acids long.

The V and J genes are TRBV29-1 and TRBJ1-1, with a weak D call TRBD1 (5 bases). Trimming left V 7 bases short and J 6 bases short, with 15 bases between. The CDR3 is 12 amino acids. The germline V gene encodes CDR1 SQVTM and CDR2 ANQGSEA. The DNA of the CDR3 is TGCAGCGGGAGGGACCGGGGGGCTGAAGCTTTCTTT. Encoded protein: CSGRDRGAEAFF.

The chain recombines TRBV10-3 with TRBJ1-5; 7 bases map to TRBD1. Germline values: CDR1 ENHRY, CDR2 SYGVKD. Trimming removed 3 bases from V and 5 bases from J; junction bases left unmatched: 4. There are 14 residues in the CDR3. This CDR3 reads CAISDYTGDQPQHF. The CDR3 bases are TGTGCCATCAGTGATTACACAGGGGATCAGCCCCAGCATTTT.

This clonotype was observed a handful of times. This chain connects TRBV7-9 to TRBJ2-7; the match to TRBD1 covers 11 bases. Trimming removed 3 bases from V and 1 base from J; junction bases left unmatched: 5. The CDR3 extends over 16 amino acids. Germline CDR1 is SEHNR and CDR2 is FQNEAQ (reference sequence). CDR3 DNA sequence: TGTGCCAGCAGCTTGGGACAGGGGGAAAGGTCCTACGAGCAGTACTTC. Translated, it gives CASSLGQGERSYEQYF.

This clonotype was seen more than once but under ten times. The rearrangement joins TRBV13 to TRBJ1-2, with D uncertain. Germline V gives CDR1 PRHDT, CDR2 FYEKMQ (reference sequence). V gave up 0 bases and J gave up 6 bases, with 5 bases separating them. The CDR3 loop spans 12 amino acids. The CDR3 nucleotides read TGTGCCAGCAGCTTAGGAAGGGATGGCTACACCTTC. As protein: CASSLGRDGYTF. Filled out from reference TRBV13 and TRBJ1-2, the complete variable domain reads AAGVIQSPRHLIKEKRETATLKCYPIPRHDTVYWYQQGPGQDPQFLISFYEKMQSDKGSIPDRFSAQQFSDYHSELNMSSLELGDSALYFCASSLGRDGYTFGSGTRLTVV.

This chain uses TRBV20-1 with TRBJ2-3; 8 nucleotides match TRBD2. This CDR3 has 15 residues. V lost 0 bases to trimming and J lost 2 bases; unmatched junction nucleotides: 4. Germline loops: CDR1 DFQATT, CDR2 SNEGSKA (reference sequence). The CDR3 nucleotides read TGCAGTGCTAGAGATGGCGGGGGGCCCACAGATACGCAGTATTTT. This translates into CSARDGGGPTDTQYF.

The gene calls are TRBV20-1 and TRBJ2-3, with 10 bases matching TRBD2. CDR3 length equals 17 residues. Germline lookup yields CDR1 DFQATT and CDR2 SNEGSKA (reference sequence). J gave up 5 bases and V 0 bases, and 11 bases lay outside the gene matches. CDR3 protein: CSARDLVTSGVGDTQYF. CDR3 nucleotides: TGCAGTGCTAGAGACCTCGTCACTAGCGGGGTAGGAGATACGCAGTATTTT.

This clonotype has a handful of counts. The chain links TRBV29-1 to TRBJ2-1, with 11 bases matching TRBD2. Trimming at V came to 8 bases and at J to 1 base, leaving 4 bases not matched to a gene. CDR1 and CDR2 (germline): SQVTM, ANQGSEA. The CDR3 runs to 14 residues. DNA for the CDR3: TGCAGCCTTAGCGGGGGGGCATCCTACAATGAGCAGTTCTTC. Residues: CSLSGGASYNEQFF.

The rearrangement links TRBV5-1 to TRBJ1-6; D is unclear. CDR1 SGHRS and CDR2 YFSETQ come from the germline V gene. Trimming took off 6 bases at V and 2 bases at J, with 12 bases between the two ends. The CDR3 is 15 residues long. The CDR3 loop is CASTLDGTYNSPLHF. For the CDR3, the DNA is TGCGCCAGCACTCTCGATGGCACCTATAATTCACCCCTCCACTTT.

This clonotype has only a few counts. The chain's CDR3 is CAGTQGADSYEQYF. CDR3 sequence (DNA): TGTGCCGGGACTCAGGGGGCCGACTCCTACGAGCAGTACTTC. The chain uses TRBV2 and TRBJ2-7, with 8 bases aligning to TRBD1. CDR3 size: 14 residues. V trimming: 11 bases; J trimming: 0 bases; junction bases outside the gene matches: 9. Germline V lookup: CDR1 SNHLY, CDR2 FYNNEI. Based on the CDR3 plus reference TRBV2 and TRBJ2-7, the full variable domain is EPEVTQTPSHQVTQMGQEVILRCVPISNHLYFYWYRQILGQKVEFLVSFYNNEISEKSEIFDDQFSVERPDGSNFTLKIRSTKLEDSAMYFCAGTQGADSYEQYFGPGTRLTVT.

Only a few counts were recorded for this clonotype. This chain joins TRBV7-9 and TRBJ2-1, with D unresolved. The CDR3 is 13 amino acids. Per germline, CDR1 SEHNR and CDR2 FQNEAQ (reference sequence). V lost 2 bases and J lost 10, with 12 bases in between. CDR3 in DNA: TGTGCCAGCAGCTTAATCCTAACCCCCGAGCAGTTCTTC. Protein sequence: CASSLILTPEQFF.

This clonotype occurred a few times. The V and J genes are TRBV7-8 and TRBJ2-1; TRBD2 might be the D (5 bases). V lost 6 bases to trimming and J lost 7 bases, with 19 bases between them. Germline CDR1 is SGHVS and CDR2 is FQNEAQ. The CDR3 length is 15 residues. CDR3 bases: TGTGCCAGCAGTCTTGAAAGAGGGTGGCCGAATGAGCAGTTCTTC. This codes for CASSLERGWPNEQFF.

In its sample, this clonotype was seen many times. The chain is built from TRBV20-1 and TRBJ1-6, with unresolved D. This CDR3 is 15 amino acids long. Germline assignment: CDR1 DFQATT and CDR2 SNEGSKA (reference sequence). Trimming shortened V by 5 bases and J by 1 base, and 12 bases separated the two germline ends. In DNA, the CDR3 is TGCAGTGCTGCCCCTCTCCAATCCTATAATTCACCCCTCCACTTT. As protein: CSAAPLQSYNSPLHF.

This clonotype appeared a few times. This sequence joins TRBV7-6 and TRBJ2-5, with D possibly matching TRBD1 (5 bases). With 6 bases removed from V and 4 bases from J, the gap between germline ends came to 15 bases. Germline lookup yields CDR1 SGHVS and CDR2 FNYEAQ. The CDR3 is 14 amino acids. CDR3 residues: CASRDPYGAETQYF. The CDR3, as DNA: TGTGCCAGCAGGGACCCCTATGGGGCAGAGACCCAGTACTTC.

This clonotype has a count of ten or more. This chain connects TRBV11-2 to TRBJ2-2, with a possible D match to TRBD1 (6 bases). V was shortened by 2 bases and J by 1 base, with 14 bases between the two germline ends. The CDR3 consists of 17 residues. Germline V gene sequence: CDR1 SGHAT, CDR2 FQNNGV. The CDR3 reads CASSLQGQLGNTGELFF. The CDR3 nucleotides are TGTGCCAGCAGCTTACAGGGGCAGTTAGGGAACACCGGGGAGCTGTTTTTT.

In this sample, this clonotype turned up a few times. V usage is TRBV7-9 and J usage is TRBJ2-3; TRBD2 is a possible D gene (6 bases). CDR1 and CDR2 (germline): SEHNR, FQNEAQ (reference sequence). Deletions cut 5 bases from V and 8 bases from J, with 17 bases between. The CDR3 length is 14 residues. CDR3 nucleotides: TGTGCCAGCAGCGCCCGGGACTCGGGATTTACGCAGTATTTT. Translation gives CASSARDSGFTQYF.

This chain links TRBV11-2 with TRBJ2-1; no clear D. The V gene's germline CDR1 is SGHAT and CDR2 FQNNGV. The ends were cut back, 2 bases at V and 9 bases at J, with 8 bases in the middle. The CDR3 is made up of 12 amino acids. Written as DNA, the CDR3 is TGTGCCAGCAGCTTACGGCCCATTGAGCAGTTCTTC. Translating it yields CASSLRPIEQFF. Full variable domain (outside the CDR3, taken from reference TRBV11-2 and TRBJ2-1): EAGVAQSPRYKIIEKRQSVAFWCNPISGHATLYWYQQILGQGPKLLIQFQNNGVVDDSQLPKDRFSAERLKGVDSTLKIQPAKLEDSAVYLCASSLRPIEQFFGPGTRLTVL.

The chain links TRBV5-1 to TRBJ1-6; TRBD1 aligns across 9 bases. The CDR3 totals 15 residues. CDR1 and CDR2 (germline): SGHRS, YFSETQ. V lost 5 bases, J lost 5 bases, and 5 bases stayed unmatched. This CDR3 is CASRLTGGDNSPLHF. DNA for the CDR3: TGCGCCAGCAGGTTGACAGGGGGAGATAATTCACCCCTCCACTTT.

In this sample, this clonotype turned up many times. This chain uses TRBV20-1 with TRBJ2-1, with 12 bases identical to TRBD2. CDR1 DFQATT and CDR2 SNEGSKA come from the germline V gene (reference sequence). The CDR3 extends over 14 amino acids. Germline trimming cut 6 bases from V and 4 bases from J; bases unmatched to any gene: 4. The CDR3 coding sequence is TGCAGTGCCCGCGGACTAGCGGGGTACAATGAGCAGTTCTTC. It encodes CSARGLAGYNEQFF.

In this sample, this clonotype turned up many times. CDR3 residues: CASSLNFNQPQHF. CDR3 DNA sequence: TGTGCCAGTAGTCTGAATTTCAATCAGCCCCAGCATTTT. The chain couples TRBV19 to TRBJ1-5, with no clear D. Germline lookup yields CDR1 LNHDA and CDR2 SQIVND (reference sequence). Trimming removed 5 bases at V and 3 bases at J, with 8 bases between. This CDR3 has 13 residues.

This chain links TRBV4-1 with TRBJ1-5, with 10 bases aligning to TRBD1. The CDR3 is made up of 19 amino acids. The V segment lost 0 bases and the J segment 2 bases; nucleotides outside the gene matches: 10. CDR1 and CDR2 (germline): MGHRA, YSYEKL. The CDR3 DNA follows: TGCGCCAGCAGCCAAGATCTGGGACAGGGGTTCGGGGGCAATCAGCCCCAGCATTTT. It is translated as CASSQDLGQGFGGNQPQHF.